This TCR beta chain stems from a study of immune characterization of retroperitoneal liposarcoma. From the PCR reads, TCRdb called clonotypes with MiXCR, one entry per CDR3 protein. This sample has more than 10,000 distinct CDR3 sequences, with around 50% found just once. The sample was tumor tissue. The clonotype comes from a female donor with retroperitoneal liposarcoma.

The CDR3 reads CASSPGDNEQYF. CDR3 bases: TGTGCCAGCAGCCCGGGGGACAATGAGCAGTACTTC. The rearrangement links TRBV6-1 to TRBJ2-1, with D perhaps assigned TRBD1 or TRBD2 (6 bases each). The DNA end is a closer match to TRBJ2-7, so the J assignment may be wrong. Germline V gives CDR1 MNHNS, CDR2 SASEGT. CDR3 length equals 12 residues.